This T cell receptor (beta chain) was found in a study of OX40 agonist ivuxolimab in advanced cancers. CDR1 SEHNR and CDR2 FQNEAQ come from the germline V gene (reference sequence). The CDR3 sequence is 15 residues long. Germline trimming cut 0 bases from V and 9 bases from J; bases unmatched to any gene: 6. This clone was found a few times. Sequenced by immunoSEQ multiplex PCR; TCRdb stores in-frame clones only, minus some. The sample has about 66,000 clones, 91% seen once. The TCR was taken from an adult with an advanced solid tumor such as melanoma, head and neck, liver or kidney cancer. This sample comprised CD4+ or CD8+ T cells sorted from blood, obtained in a trial of the OX40 agonist ivuxolimab. J is TRBJ2-1 and V is TRBV7-9; TRBD2 matches 9 bases. CDR3 in amino acids: CASSLASGRQGEQFF. The CDR3 DNA is TGTGCCAGCAGCTTAGCTAGCGGGAGACAAGGTGAGCAGTTCTTC. Full variable domain (missing parts from reference TRBV7-9 and TRBJ2-1): DTGVSQNPRHKITKRGQNVTFRCDPISEHNRLYWYRQTLGQGPEFLTYFQNEAQLEKSRLLSDRFSAERPKGSFSTLEIQRTEQGDSAMYLCASSLASGRQGEQFFGPGTRLTVL.